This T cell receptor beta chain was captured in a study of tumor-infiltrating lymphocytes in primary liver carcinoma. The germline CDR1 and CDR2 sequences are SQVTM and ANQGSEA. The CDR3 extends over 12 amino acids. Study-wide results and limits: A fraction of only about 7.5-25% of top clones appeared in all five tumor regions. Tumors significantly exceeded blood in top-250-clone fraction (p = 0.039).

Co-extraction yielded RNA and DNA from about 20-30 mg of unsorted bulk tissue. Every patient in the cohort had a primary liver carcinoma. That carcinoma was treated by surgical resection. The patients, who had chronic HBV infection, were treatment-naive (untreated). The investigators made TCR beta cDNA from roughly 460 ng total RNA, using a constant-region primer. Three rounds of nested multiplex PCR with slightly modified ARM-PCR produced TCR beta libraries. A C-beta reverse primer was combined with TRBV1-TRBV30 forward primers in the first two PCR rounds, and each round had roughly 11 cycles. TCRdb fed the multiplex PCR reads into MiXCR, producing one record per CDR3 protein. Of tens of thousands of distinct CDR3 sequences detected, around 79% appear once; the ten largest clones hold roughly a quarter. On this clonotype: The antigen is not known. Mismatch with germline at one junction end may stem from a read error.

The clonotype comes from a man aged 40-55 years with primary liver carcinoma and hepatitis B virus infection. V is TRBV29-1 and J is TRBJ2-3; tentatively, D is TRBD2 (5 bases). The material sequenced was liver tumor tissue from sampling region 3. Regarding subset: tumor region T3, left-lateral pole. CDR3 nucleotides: TGTAGCGCTACAAGGGGCACAGATACGCAGTATTTT. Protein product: CSATRGTDTQYF.